This T cell receptor (beta chain) was retrieved from a study of T cells in Graves' hyperthyroidism and ophthalmopathy. This clonotype was recorded at least ten times. The V gene's germline CDR1 is MNHNY and CDR2 SVGAGI (reference sequence). Trimming cost V 0 bases and J 0 bases, with 14 bases left between them. CDR3 length equals 17 residues. Thyroid ultrasound and orbital computed tomography, with clinical symptoms and serum thyroxine and TRAb, informed diagnoses. TCR beta CDR3 regions were amplified from RNA. HTBI primers were employed in a first-round RT-PCR of the TCR CDR3. Each CDR3 protein gets one entry after TCRdb re-called the multiplex PCR reads with MiXCR. The sample carries under 350,000 distinct CDR3 sequences, about 18% recorded once.

The chain recombines TRBV6-6 with TRBJ1-1; possibly TRBD1 for D (6 bases). The specimen sequenced was blood. The sequence was collected from a woman in her fifties or sixties with Graves' hyperthyroidism. The CDR3 is CASSYSGAGGLNTEAFF. The DNA of the CDR3 is TGTGCCAGCAGTTACTCGGGGGCGGGAGGCCTGAACACTGAAGCTTTCTTT.